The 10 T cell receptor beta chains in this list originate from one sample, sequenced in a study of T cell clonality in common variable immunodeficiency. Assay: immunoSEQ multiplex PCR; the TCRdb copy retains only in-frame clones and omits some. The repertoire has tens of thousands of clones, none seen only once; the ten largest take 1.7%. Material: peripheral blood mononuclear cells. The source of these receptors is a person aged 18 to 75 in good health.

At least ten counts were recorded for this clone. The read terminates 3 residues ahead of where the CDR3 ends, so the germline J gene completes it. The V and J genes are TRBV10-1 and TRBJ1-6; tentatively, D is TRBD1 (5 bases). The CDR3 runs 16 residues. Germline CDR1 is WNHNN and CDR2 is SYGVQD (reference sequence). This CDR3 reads CVELQGGCPSKSPLHF. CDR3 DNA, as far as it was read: TGCGTTGAGCTCCAGGGTGGGTGCCCCTCGAAATCACCC.

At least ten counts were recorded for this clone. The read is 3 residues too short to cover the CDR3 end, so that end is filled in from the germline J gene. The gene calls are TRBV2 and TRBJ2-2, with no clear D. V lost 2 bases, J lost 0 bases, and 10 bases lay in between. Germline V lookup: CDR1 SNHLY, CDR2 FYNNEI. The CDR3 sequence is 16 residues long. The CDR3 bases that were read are TGTGCCAGCAGTGAAAGGGCAGTCGCGAACACCGGGGAG. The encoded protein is CASSERAVANTGE. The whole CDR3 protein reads CASSERAVANTGELFF.

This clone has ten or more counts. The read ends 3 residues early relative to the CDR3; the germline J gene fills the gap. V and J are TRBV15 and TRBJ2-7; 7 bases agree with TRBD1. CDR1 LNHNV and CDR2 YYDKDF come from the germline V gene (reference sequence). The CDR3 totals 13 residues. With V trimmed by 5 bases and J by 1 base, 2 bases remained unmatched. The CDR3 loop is CATSLGQSYEQYF. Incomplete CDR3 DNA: TGTGCCACCAGCTTGGGACAGTCCTACGAG.

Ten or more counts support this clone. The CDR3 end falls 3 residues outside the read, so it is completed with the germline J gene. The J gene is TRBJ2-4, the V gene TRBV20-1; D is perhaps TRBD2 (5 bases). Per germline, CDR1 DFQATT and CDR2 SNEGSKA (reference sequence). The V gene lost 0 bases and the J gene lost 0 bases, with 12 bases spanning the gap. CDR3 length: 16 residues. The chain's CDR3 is CSAREVGDVAKNIQYF. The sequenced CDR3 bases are TGCAGTGCTAGAGAGGTCGGGGATGTAGCCAAAAACATT.

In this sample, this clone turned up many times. CDR3 sequence reads: CASSTGQGSLGYGYTF. The CDR3 bases that were read are TGCGCCAGCAGCACCGGACAGGGATCGCTTGGCTATGGC. The chain uses TRBV5-1 and TRBJ1-2; 8 bases line up with TRBD1. Read coverage stops 3 residues before the CDR3 terminus; the germline J gene supplies the remainder. CDR3 length equals 16 residues. After removal of 4 bases from V and 4 bases from J, the junction contained 12 bases not matched to a gene. Germline V gene sequence: CDR1 SGHRS, CDR2 YFSETQ.

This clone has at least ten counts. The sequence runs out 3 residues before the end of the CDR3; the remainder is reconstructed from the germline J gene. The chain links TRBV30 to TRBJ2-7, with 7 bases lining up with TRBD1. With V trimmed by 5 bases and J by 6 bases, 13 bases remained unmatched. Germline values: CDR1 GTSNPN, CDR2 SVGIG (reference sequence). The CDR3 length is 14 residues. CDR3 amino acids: CAWSYRGTSSEQYF. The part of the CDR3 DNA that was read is TGTGCCTGGTCATACAGGGGCACCTCTAGCGAG.

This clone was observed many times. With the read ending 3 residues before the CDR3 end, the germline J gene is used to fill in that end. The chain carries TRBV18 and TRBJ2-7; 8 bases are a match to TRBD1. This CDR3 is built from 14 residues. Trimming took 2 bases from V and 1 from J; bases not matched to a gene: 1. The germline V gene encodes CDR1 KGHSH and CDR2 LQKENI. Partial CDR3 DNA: TGTGCCAGCTCACCATGGACAGGGTCCTACGAG. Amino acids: CASSPWTGSYE. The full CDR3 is CASSPWTGSYEQYF.

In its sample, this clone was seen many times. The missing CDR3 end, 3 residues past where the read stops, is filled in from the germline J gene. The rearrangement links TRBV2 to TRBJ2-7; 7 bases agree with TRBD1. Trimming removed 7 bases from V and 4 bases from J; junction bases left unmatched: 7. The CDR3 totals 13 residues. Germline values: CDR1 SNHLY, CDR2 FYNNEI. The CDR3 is CASISGTAYEQYF. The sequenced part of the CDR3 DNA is TGTGCCAGCATCTCTGGGACAGCTTACGAG.

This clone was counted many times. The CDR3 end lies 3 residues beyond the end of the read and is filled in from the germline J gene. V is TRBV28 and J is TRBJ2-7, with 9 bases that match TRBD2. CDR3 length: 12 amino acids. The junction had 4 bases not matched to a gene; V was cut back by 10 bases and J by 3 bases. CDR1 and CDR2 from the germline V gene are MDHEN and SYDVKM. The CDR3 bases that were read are TGTGCCACCGAAGCGGGAGGCTACGAG. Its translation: CATEAGGYE. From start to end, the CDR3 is CATEAGGYEQYF.

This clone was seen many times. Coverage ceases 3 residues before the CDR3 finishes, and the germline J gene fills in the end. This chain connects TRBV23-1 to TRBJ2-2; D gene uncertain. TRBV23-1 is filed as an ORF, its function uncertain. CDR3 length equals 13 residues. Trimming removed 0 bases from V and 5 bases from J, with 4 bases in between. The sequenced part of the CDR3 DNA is TGCGCCAGCAGTCAATCGTCGACCGGGGAG. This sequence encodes CASSQSSTGE. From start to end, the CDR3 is CASSQSSTGELFF.